The present entry profiles one T cell receptor beta chain with its context. The antigen remains unidentified. Researchers ran the PCR with 60 Vbeta and 13 Jbeta primers. Produced via immunoSEQ multiplex PCR; TCRdb's table is partial and in-frame only. Here the sample spans fewer than 200,000 clones, more than 65% being singletons. The data were obtained in a study of cytomegalovirus exposure and HLA in healthy donors. As for the study in general: An early release of data contained approximately 80 million unique TCRs, which came from HLA-typed donors.

Findings and caveats of the study: Associated with HLA alleles at 0.05 false discovery rate in a later analysis were approximately 17,000 TCR beta sequences. HLA restriction was apparent for most CMV-associated TCR beta chains in a later analysis.

The sequence came from a woman in her forties or fifties in good health and CMV-seronegative. Sequencing was carried out using PBMCs.

CDR3 in amino acids: CAISDRGDNSPLHF. The CDR3 DNA reads as TGTGCCATCAGTGACAGGGGCGATAATTCACCCCTCCACTTT. This sequence joins TRBV10-3 and TRBJ1-6, with D possibly matching TRBD1 (6 bases). CDR1 and CDR2 from the germline V gene are ENHRY and SYGVKD. Trimming left V 3 bases short and J 5 bases short, with 8 bases between. CDR3 size: 14 residues.